One sample yielded the 27 T cell receptor beta chains listed below, sequenced in a study of CD8 T cells in Susac syndrome. Random hexamers served to reverse transcribe roughly 0.5 to 1 ug RNA. Each CDR3 protein is one row after TCRdb ran MiXCR on the immunoSEQ multiplex PCR reads. The sample shows 180,000 or so distinct CDR3 sequences, approximately 94% of them seen only once. Sequencing was performed on CD4+ T cells from PBMCs. The source is a human donor in good health.

The chain employs TRBV7-2 and TRBJ2-7; tentative D call: TRBD2 (6 bases). Per germline, CDR1 SGHTA and CDR2 FQGNSA. The CDR3 is made up of 14 amino acids. Trimming removed 4 bases from V and 4 bases from J, with 14 bases in between. CDR3 nucleotide sequence: TGTGCCAGCAGCTCCCCTGCGGGGACGTACGAGCAGTACTTC. Amino acids: CASSSPAGTYEQYF.

The chain uses TRBV4-3 and TRBJ2-7; D call uncertain. This CDR3 has 14 residues. Germline CDR1 reads LGHNA; CDR2 reads YSLEER. Trimming removed 0 bases from V and 2 bases from J, with 8 bases in between. The CDR3 nucleotides are TGCGCCAGCAGCCAAGATCGGCAAGCCTACGAGCAGTACTTC. Amino acid sequence: CASSQDRQAYEQYF.

V and J are TRBV15 and TRBJ2-7; unclear D gene. Germline V gene sequence: CDR1 LNHNV, CDR2 YYDKDF (reference sequence). V was cut by 0 bases and J by 4 bases, with 7 bases left in between. This CDR3 is built from 13 residues. The chain's CDR3 is CATSRDFIYEQYF. CDR3 nucleotides: TGTGCCACCAGCAGAGATTTTATTTACGAGCAGTACTTC.

This chain links TRBV7-9 with TRBJ2-3, with 7 nucleotides matching TRBD1. The CDR3 is made up of 16 amino acids. Unmatched junction bases numbered 10, after V lost 5 bases and J lost 2 bases. Germline V gene data show CDR1 as SEHNR and CDR2 as FQNEAQ (reference sequence). CDR3: CASSRPGQRVTDTQYF. CDR3 DNA: TGTGCCAGCAGCCGACCGGGACAGAGAGTCACAGATACGCAGTATTTT.

V and J are TRBV5-1 and TRBJ2-1, with D unclear. CDR1 and CDR2 from the germline V gene are SGHRS and YFSETQ. This CDR3 is built from 13 residues. Trimming pared 4 bases from V and 12 bases from J, leaving 17 bases between. This CDR3 is CASSPTTSDGQFF. The DNA of the CDR3 is TGCGCCAGCAGCCCCACGACCAGTGACGGGCAGTTCTTC.

This clonotype was observed a handful of times. The chain recombines TRBV3-1 with TRBJ2-3; D gene ambiguous. CDR1 LGHDT and CDR2 YNNKEL come from the germline V gene (reference sequence). The V end was cut by 4 bases, the J end by 5 bases, with 7 bases between. The CDR3 contains 12 residues. This chain's CDR3 is CASSPRRDTQYF. The CDR3 DNA follows: TGTGCCAGCAGCCCCCGGAGAGATACGCAGTATTTT.

V and J are TRBV11-2 and TRBJ2-1; D may be TRBD1 (5 bases). Trimming removed 1 base from V and 7 bases from J, with 11 bases in between. Germline loops: CDR1 SGHAT, CDR2 FQNNGV. The CDR3 totals 14 residues. CDR3 in DNA: TGTGCCAGCAGCTTAGTAGGGGAACCGAATGAGCAGTTCTTC. Translated: CASSLVGEPNEQFF.

This clonotype was seen a single time. The chain carries TRBV12-3 or TRBV12-4 and TRBJ2-5; no reliable D call. V was trimmed by 3 bases and J by 5 bases, leaving 10 bases between them. There are 13 residues in the CDR3. CDR3 bases: TGTGCCAGCAGTTTCACCACCCAGGAGACCCAGTACTTC. As protein: CASSFTTQETQYF.

A single count supports this clonotype. This chain uses TRBV27 with TRBJ2-5; D remains ambiguous. V lost 7 bases and J lost 5, with 8 bases in between. The germline gives CDR1 MNHEY, CDR2 SMNVEV (reference sequence). The CDR3 spans 11 residues. The CDR3 bases are TGTGCCAGCACTTATGGGGAGACCCAGTACTTC. Its protein product is CASTYGETQYF.

The CDR3 DNA sequence: TGTGCCACCGGAAGGACAGGGGATCATGGCTACACCTTC. Amino acid sequence: CATGRTGDHGYTF. The chain couples TRBV24-1 to TRBJ1-2; 9 nucleotides line up with TRBD1. V was clipped by 9 bases and J by 6 bases; unmatched bases: 7. This CDR3 contains 13 residues. Looked up from germline, CDR1 is KGHDR and CDR2 is SFDVKD.

The chain is built from TRBV7-2 and TRBJ2-7; no firm D call. The CDR3 is 14 residues long. The germline V gene encodes CDR1 SGHTA and CDR2 FQGNSA. Trimming left V 2 bases short and J 5 bases short, with 13 bases between. CDR3 DNA: TGTGCCAGCAGCTTAATCCGGCAGGTAGACGAGCAGTACTTC. Its translation is CASSLIRQVDEQYF.

CDR3 sequence: CSVEGRYTEAFF. The CDR3 DNA is TGCAGCGTTGAAGGACGGTACACTGAAGCTTTCTTT. The rearrangement joins TRBV29-1 to TRBJ1-1; D is unclear. CDR3 size: 12 residues. Germline CDR1 reads SQVTM; CDR2 reads ANQGSEA. Trimming removed 1 base from V and 3 bases from J, with 6 bases in between.

The V and J genes are TRBV24-1 and TRBJ2-7, with D hard to call. The CDR3 runs 14 residues. Looked up from germline, CDR1 is KGHDR and CDR2 is SFDVKD. Trimming left V 3 bases short and J 7 bases short, with 15 bases between. CDR3 bases: TGTGCCACCAGTGATAGGAGCGAACCGAGGGAGCAGTACTTC. The encoded protein is CATSDRSEPREQYF.

V is TRBV30 and J is TRBJ2-5; D not certain. CDR1 and CDR2 from the germline V gene are GTSNPN and SVGIG (reference sequence). The CDR3 is made up of 11 amino acids. Trimming removed 3 bases at V and 5 bases at J, with 7 bases between. The CDR3 DNA reads TGTGCCTGGAGACCAGCTGAGACCCAGTACTTC. Its protein is CAWRPAETQYF.

The rearrangement joins TRBV30 to TRBJ1-1; D not certain. V shed 0 bases and J shed 5 bases, with 10 bases lying between them. The CDR3 consists of 13 residues. The germline V gene encodes CDR1 GTSNPN and CDR2 SVGIG (reference sequence). CDR3 protein: CAWSVPPGTEAFF. In DNA, the CDR3 is TGTGCCTGGAGTGTACCCCCGGGGACTGAAGCTTTCTTT.

This clonotype was seen a single time. The rearrangement uses TRBV5-1 and TRBJ2-3, with TRBD1 as a possible D gene (6 bases). The CDR3 loop spans 16 amino acids. V gave up 4 bases and J gave up 1 base, with 16 bases separating them. Looked up from germline, CDR1 is SGHRS and CDR2 is YFSETQ. Here the CDR3 reads CASSPVGDTRTDTQYF. CDR3 nucleotide sequence: TGCGCCAGCAGCCCGGTAGGGGACACCCGCACAGATACGCAGTATTTT.

The rearrangement uses TRBV20-1 and TRBJ2-3; 9 bases match TRBD2. The germline CDR1 and CDR2 sequences are DFQATT and SNEGSKA (reference sequence). CDR3 length: 12 residues. The junction had 7 bases not matched to a gene; V was cut back by 4 bases and J by 11 bases. The CDR3 here is CSAISSGIMQYF. In DNA form, the CDR3 reads TGCAGTGCTATCTCTAGCGGGATTATGCAGTATTTT.

This clonotype was detected once. The J gene is TRBJ2-1, the V gene TRBV29-1, with D possibly matching TRBD1 (6 bases). The CDR3 extends over 14 amino acids. CDR1 is SQVTM, CDR2 ANQGSEA, per germline. V lost 7 bases and J lost 0, with 13 bases in between. CDR3: CSENTGSSYNEQFF. Here the CDR3 DNA reads TGCAGCGAGAACACAGGGAGCTCCTACAATGAGCAGTTCTTC.

This chain joins TRBV20-1 and TRBJ2-7, with TRBD2 as a possible D gene (5 bases). Trimming stripped 3 bases from V and 0 bases from J, with 12 bases between. Germline CDR1 is DFQATT and CDR2 is SNEGSKA (reference sequence). The length of the CDR3 is 14 residues. In DNA form, the CDR3 reads TGCAGTGCTAGGGTTCGGGGTTACTCCTACGAGCAGTACTTC. Translating it yields CSARVRGYSYEQYF.

This clonotype showed up just a few times. This rearrangement joins TRBV30 to TRBJ2-7; D is uncertain. The CDR3 covers 11 residues. Germline CDR1 is GTSNPN and CDR2 is SVGIG (reference sequence). V was cut by 4 bases and J by 4 bases, with 8 bases left in between. The CDR3 loop reads CAWTQGYEQYF. CDR3 DNA sequence: TGTGCCTGGACCCAAGGTTACGAGCAGTACTTC.

This clonotype was picked up one time. The CDR3 is CASSFTLAGGQETQYF. The CDR3 region has the DNA TGTGCCAGCAGTTTCACCCTAGCGGGTGGCCAAGAGACCCAGTACTTC. V gene TRBV12-3 or TRBV12-4 combines with J gene TRBJ2-5; 8 bases are a match to TRBD2. The CDR3 covers 16 residues. The V segment lost 3 bases and the J segment 1 base; nucleotides outside the gene matches: 7.

The chain is built from TRBV5-1 and TRBJ1-2; D perhaps matches TRBD1 (5 bases). V lost 3 bases and J lost 5, with 8 bases in between. Per the germline V gene, CDR1 is SGHRS and CDR2 is YFSETQ. The CDR3 sequence is 12 residues long. For the CDR3, the DNA is TGCGCCAGCAGCTCCGGGGCATATGGCTACACCTTC. Amino acid sequence: CASSSGAYGYTF.

V gene TRBV30 combines with J gene TRBJ2-3; D is unresolved. Looked up from germline, CDR1 is GTSNPN and CDR2 is SVGIG (reference sequence). This CDR3 has 16 residues. Trimming shortened V by 4 bases and J by 2 bases, and 19 bases separated the two germline ends. CDR3 protein: CAWTPRPLANTDTQYF. CDR3 coding DNA: TGTGCCTGGACTCCCCGGCCCCTGGCTAACACAGATACGCAGTATTTT. The complete variable domain, with remaining parts taken from reference TRBV30 and TRBJ2-3, reads SQTIHQWPATLVQPVGSPLSLECTVEGTSNPNLYWYRQAAGRGLQLLFYSVGIGQISSEVPQNLSASRPQDRQFILSSKKLLLSDSGFYLCAWTPRPLANTDTQYFGPGTRLTVL.

The rearrangement links TRBV28 to TRBJ2-1; D could derive from TRBD1 or TRBD2 (5 bases each). Trimming took off 6 bases at V and 9 bases at J, with 9 bases between the two ends. Germline V gene lookup returns CDR1 MDHEN and CDR2 SYDVKM. The CDR3 has 11 residues. CDR3 bases: TGTGCCAGCAGGGGGGAAGGTGAGCAGTTCTTC. It specifies CASRGEGEQFF. Together with reference TRBV28 and TRBJ2-1, the CDR3 gives the full variable domain: DVKVTQSSRYLVKRTGEKVFLECVQDMDHENMFWYRQDPGLGLRLIYFSYDVKMKEKGDIPEGYSVSREKKERFSLILESASTNQTSMYLCASRGEGEQFFGPGTRLTVL.

The table lists this clonotype with a count of one. The V gene is TRBV19, the J gene TRBJ2-5, with 7 bases identical to TRBD1. The V gene's germline CDR1 is LNHDA and CDR2 SQIVND (reference sequence). With V trimmed by 3 bases and J by 5 bases, 9 bases remained unmatched. The CDR3 spans 15 residues. This CDR3 reads CASSITTGVWETQYF. The CDR3 nucleotides are TGTGCCAGTAGTATTACCACAGGGGTGTGGGAGACCCAGTACTTC. Based on the CDR3 plus reference TRBV19 and TRBJ2-5, the full variable domain is DGGITQSPKYLFRKEGQNVTLSCEQNLNHDAMYWYRQDPGQGLRLIYYSQIVNDFQKGDIAEGYSVSREKKESFPLTVTSAQKNPTAFYLCASSITTGVWETQYFGPGTRLLVL.

The chain carries TRBV2 and TRBJ2-7; 7 bases agree with TRBD2. This CDR3 region has 12 residues. Germline V gives CDR1 SNHLY, CDR2 FYNNEI. After removal of 8 bases from V and 2 bases from J, the junction contained 3 bases not matched to a gene. The CDR3 protein is CASAGEPYEQYF. Written as DNA, the CDR3 is TGTGCCAGCGCGGGAGAACCCTACGAGCAGTACTTC.

The V and J genes are TRBV29-1 and TRBJ1-2, with 7 bases matching TRBD1. Germline trimming cut 5 bases from V and 5 bases from J; bases unmatched to any gene: 8. Germline V gene sequence: CDR1 SQVTM, CDR2 ANQGSEA. The CDR3 has 13 amino acids. CDR3 nucleotide sequence: TGCAGCGTTTCGACAGGGATCGAATATGGCTACACCTTC. Its translation is CSVSTGIEYGYTF. The entire variable domain, with the rest obtained from reference TRBV29-1 and TRBJ1-2, is as follows: SAVISQKPSRDICQRGTSLTIQCQVDSQVTMMFWYRQQPGQSLTLIATANQGSEATYESGFVIDKFPISRPNLTFSTLTVSNMSPEDSSIYLCSVSTGIEYGYTFGSGTRLTVV.